This entry is about one T cell receptor beta chain. Its specificity is unknown. Germline-derived CDR1 and CDR2 are SGHRS and YFSETQ. The CDR3 has 13 amino acids. V dropped 5 bases and J dropped 5 bases, with 10 bases sitting between them. Amplification used 60 Vbeta primers and 13 Jbeta primers. Only in-frame clones appear in the TCRdb table, and some are missing; sequencing was by immunoSEQ multiplex PCR. The sample lists 170,000 or so clones, under 80% occurring once. The data stem from a study of cytomegalovirus exposure and HLA in healthy donors. Study observations and caveats: Links to common viral pathogens appeared, in a later analysis, for several of the most significant clusters. The Asian-associated ancestry cluster reportedly had fewer N-insertions than the roughly 720-donor mean in a later analysis. Previously analyzed data showed that most TCR beta V segments were productive at a frequency of about 87% or about 30%.

The chain is built from TRBV5-1 and TRBJ2-2; TRBD1 might be the D (6 bases). The sequenced sample was PBMCs. The clonotype was recovered from a woman aged 25 to 39 in good health and CMV-seronegative. For the CDR3, the DNA is TGCGCCAGCAGTTACAGGGCAACCGGGGAGCTGTTTTTT. Translating it yields CASSYRATGELFF. Full variable domain (remainder filled in from reference TRBV5-1 and TRBJ2-2): KAGVTQTPRYLIKTRGQQVTLSCSPISGHRSVSWYQQTPGQGLQFLFEYFSETQRNKGNFPGRFSGRQFSNSRSEMNVSTLELGDSALYLCASSYRATGELFFGEGSRLTVL.